This TCR beta chain was retrieved from a study of cytomegalovirus exposure and HLA in healthy donors. Overall study findings and caveats: Using the classifier, cytomegalovirus status was reportedly diagnosed with high specificity and sensitivity. Rare TCR sequences dominated, though some public TCRs recurred in many donors.

Concerning this clone: Its antigen is as yet unknown. The final CDR3 position lacks the conserved phenylalanine or tryptophan, pointing to a likely read error.

A multiplex PCR was run with 60 Vbeta primers and 13 Jbeta primers. Libraries were prepared by immunoSEQ multiplex PCR; TCRdb keeps only in-frame clonotypes and omits some of them. The table shows some 160,000 clones, with 65% to 85% occurring only once. This receptor was identified in a woman aged 18-29 years in good health and CMV-seronegative. The specimen sequenced was PBMCs.

DNA of the CDR3: TGTGCCAGCAGTTACTCAGACAGGGCGGGTGGCTACACCATC. This sequence encodes CASSYSDRAGGYTI. The gene calls are TRBV6-5 and TRBJ1-2; 7 nucleotides align to TRBD1. The ends lost 0 bases at V and 7 bases at J; junction bases unmatched: 5. Germline V gene data show CDR1 as MNHEY and CDR2 as SVGAGI. The CDR3 runs 14 residues.